The rows below give T cell receptor beta chains drawn from one sample of a study of blood T cell repertoires in COVID-19. Profiled with immunoSEQ multiplex PCR; TCRdb holds only in-frame clones, not every one. The sample contains 25,000 to 35,000 clones, 90% to 95% of which appear only once. Specimen: peripheral blood. These receptors all stem from a human donor in a cohort sampled during active COVID-19. The CDR3 runs from the conserved cysteine through the conserved F or W. The D gene is left open where the match is weak.

j_gene	d_gene	len	v_gene	CDR3nt	CDR3aa
TRBJ2-5	TRBD2	14	TRBV7-9	TGTGCCAGCAGGGGAGGCGGGAGTTCAGAGACCCAGTACTTC	CASRGGGSSETQYF
TRBJ2-3	TRBD1	14	TRBV15	TGTGCCACCAGCAGAGAGGACAGGACAGATACGCAGTATTTT	CATSREDRTDTQYF
TRBJ1-5	TRBD1	13	TRBV19	TGTGCCAGTAGTTTGGACAGGGCTCAGCCCCAGCATTTT	CASSLDRAQPQHF
TRBJ1-2	.	15	TRBV19	TGTGCCAGTAGTGCCACAGGTGATGCCCTCTATGGCTACACCTTC	CASSATGDALYGYTF
TRBJ1-5	.	16	TRBV7-8	TGTGCCAGCAGCCCTGGGCGGGGGCATAGCAATCAGCCCCAGCATTTT	CASSPGRGHSNQPQHF
TRBJ2-1	TRBD2	15	TRBV29-1	TGCAGCGTCCTTATACTAGCGGGAGAGCGGGGTGAGCAGTTCTTC	CSVLILAGERGEQFF
TRBJ2-3	.	17	TRBV5-6	TGTGCCAGCAGCTTGGTGGGTGACTACCAAAACACAGATACGCAGTATTTT	CASSLVGDYQNTDTQYF
TRBJ2-3	TRBD1	15	TRBV10-3	TGTGCCATCAGTGGGGGGACAGGCTACACAGATACGCAGTATTTT	CAISGGTGYTDTQYF
TRBJ1-2	.	15	TRBV18	TGTGCCAGCTCACCACCGGCAGGGGTAGCGGGCGGCTACACCTTC	CASSPPAGVAGGYTF
TRBJ2-7	TRBD2	16	TRBV28	TGTGCCAGCAGTCTCCCCCAGGCGGGAGATCCCTACGAGCAGTACTTC	CASSLPQAGDPYEQYF